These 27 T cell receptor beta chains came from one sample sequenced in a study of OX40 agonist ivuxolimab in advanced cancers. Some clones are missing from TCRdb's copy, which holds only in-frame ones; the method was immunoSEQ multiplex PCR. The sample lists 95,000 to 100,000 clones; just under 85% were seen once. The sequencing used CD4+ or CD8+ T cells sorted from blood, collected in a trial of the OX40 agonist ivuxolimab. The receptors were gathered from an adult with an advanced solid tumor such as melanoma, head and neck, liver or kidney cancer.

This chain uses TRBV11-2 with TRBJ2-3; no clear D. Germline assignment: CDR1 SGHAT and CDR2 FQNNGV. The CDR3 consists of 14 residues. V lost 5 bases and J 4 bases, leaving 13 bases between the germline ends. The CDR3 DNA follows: TGTGCCAGCAGCCCCAGCTTCGTCGCAGATACGCAGTATTTT. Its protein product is CASSPSFVADTQYF.

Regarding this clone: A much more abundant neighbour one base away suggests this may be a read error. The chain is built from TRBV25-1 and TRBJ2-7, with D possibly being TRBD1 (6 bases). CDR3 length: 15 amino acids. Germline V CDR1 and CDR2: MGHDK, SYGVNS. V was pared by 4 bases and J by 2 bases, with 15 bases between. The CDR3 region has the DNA TGTGCCAGCAGTGGTGGGACACGCCCTCCCTACGAGCAGTACTTC. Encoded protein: CASSGGTRPPYEQYF.

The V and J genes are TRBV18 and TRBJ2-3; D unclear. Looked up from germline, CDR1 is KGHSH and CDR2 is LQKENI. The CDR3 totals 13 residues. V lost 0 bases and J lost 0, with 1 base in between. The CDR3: CASSPPSTDTQYF. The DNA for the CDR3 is TGTGCCAGCTCACCACCTAGCACAGATACGCAGTATTTT.

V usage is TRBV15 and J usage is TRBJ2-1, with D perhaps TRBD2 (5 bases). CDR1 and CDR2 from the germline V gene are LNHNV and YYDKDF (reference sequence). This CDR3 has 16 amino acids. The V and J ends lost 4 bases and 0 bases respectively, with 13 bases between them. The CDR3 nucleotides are TGTGCCACCAGCAAACTAGAAGAAAGCTCCTACAATGAGCAGTTCTTC. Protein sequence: CATSKLEESSYNEQFF.

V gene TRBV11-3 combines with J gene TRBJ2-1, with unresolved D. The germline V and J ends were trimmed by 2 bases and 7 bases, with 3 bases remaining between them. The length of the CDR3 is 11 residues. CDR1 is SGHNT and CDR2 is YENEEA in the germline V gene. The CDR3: CASSLRNEQFF. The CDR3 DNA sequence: TGTGCCAGCAGCTTAAGGAATGAGCAGTTCTTC.

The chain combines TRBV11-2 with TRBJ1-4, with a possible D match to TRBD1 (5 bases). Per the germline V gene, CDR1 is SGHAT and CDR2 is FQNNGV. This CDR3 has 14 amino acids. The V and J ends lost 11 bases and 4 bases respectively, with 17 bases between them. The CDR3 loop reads CASRLGRNNEKLFF. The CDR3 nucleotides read TGTGCCTCCCGTTTGGGACGGAATAATGAAAAACTGTTTTTT.

The CDR3 DNA reads TGTGCCAGCAGTTTACAAGCGGGGGGGCGGAACGAGCAGTACTTC. Its translation is CASSLQAGGRNEQYF. The V gene is TRBV28, the J gene TRBJ2-7, with 10 bases identical to TRBD2. There are 15 residues in the CDR3. CDR1 and CDR2 from the germline V gene are MDHEN and SYDVKM. V trimming: 2 bases; J trimming: 5 bases; junction bases outside the gene matches: 6.

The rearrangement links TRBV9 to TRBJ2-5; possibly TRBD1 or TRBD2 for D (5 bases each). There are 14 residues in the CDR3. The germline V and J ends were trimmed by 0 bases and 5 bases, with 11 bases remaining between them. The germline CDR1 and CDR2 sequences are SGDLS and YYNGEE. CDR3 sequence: CASSVGNGAETQYF. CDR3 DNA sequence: TGTGCCAGCAGCGTAGGAAACGGGGCCGAGACCCAGTACTTC.

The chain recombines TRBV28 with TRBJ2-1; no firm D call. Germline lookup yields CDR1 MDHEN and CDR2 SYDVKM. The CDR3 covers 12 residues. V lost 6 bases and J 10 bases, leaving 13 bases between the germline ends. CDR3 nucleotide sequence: TGTGCCAGCAGCTCGACCTTTAGGGAGCAGTTCTTC. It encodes CASSSTFREQFF.

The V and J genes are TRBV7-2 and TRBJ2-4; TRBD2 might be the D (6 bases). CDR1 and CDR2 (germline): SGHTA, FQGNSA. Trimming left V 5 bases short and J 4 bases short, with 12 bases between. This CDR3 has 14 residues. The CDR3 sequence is CASSLTGLKNIQYF. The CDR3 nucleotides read TGTGCCAGCAGCCTGACGGGACTGAAAAACATTCAGTACTTC.

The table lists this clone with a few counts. CDR3 sequence: CASSLGQGAVEQYF. CDR3 in DNA: TGTGCCAGCAGCTTAGGACAGGGGGCGGTCGAGCAGTACTTC. The rearrangement joins TRBV7-2 to TRBJ2-7; 10 positions match TRBD1. The CDR3 extends over 14 amino acids. CDR1 is SGHTA, CDR2 FQGNSA, per germline. V was clipped by 1 base and J by 6 bases; unmatched bases: 3. The full variable domain, with the rest looked up from reference TRBV7-2 and TRBJ2-7, is GAGVSQSPSNKVTEKGKDVELRCDPISGHTALYWYRQSLGQGLEFLIYFQGNSAPDKSGLPSDRFSAERTGGSVSTLTIQRTQQEDSAVYLCASSLGQGAVEQYFGPGTRLTVT.

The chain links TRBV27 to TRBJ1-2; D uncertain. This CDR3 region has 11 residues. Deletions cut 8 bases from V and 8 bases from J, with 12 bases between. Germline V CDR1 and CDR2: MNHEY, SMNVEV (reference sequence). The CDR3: CASPRVRGYTF. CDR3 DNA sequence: TGTGCCAGCCCCCGGGTCCGCGGCTACACCTTC.

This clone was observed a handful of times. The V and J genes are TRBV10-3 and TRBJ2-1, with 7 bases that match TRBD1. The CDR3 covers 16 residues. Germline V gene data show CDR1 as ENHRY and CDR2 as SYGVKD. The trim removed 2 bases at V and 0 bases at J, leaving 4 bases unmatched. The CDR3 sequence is CAISEPTGSSYNEQFF. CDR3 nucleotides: TGTGCCATCAGTGAGCCGACAGGGAGCTCCTACAATGAGCAGTTCTTC.

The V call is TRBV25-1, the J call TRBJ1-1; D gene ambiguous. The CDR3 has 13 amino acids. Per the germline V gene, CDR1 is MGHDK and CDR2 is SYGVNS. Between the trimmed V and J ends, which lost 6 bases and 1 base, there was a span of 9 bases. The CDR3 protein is CASSTVGNTEAFF. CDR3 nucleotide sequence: TGTGCCAGCAGCACGGTGGGGAACACTGAAGCTTTCTTT.

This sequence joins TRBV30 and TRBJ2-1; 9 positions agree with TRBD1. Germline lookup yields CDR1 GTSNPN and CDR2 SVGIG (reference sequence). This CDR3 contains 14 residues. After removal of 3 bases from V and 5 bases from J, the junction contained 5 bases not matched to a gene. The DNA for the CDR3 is TGTGCCTGGAGCGTGACAGGGGGTCACAATGAGCAGTTCTTC. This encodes CAWSVTGGHNEQFF.

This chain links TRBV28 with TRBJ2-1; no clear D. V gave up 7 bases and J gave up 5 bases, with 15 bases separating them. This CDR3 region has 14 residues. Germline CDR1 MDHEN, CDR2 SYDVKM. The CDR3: CASMEARGHNEQFF. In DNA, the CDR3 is TGTGCCAGCATGGAAGCTCGCGGCCACAATGAGCAGTTCTTC.

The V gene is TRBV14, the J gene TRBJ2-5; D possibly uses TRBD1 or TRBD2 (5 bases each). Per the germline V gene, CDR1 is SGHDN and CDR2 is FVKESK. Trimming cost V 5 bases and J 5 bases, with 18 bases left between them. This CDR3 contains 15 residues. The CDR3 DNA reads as TGTGCCAGCAGCTCGGGACCCTTCTATGGGGAGACCCAGTACTTC. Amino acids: CASSSGPFYGETQYF.

The CDR3 region is CASSLTAGPNRPQHF. Here the CDR3 DNA reads TGTGCCAGTAGTCTCACGGCCGGGCCAAACCGACCCCAGCATTTT. The chain joins TRBV19 to TRBJ1-5; no reliable D call. The CDR3 runs to 15 residues. From germline, CDR1 is LNHDA and CDR2 SQIVND (reference sequence). V lost 5 bases and J lost 10, with 21 bases in between.

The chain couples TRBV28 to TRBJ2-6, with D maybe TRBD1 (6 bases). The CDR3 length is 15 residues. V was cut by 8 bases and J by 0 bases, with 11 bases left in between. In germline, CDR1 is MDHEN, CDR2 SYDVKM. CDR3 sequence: CASFETGSGANVLTF. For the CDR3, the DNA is TGTGCCAGCTTCGAGACAGGCTCTGGGGCCAACGTCCTGACTTTC.

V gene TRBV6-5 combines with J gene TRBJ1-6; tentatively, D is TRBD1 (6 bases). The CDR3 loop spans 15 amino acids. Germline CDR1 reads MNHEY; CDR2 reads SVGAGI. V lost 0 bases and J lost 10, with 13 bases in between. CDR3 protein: CASSYSRRGNSPLHF. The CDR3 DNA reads TGTGCCAGCAGTTACTCGCGAAGGGGGAACTCACCCCTCCACTTT.

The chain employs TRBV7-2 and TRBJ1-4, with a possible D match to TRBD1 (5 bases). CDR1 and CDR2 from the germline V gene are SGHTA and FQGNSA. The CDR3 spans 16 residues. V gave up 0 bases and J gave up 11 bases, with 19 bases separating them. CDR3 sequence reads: CASSLAFGGERGKLFF. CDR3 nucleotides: TGTGCCAGCAGCTTAGCGTTCGGGGGGGAACGCGGGAAACTGTTTTTT.

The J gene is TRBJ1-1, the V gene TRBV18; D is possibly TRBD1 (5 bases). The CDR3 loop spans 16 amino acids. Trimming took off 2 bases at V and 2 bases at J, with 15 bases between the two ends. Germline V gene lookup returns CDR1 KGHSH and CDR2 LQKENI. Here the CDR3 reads CASSPKEPGGNTEAFF. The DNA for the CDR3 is TGTGCCAGCTCACCAAAGGAACCCGGGGGAAACACTGAAGCTTTCTTT.

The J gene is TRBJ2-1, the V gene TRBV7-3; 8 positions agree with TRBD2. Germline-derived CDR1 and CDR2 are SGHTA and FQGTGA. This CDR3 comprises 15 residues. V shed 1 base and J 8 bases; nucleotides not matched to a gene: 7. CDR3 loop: CASSLRLAGGDEQFF. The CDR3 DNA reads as TGTGCCAGCAGCTTAAGGCTAGCGGGCGGGGATGAGCAGTTCTTC.

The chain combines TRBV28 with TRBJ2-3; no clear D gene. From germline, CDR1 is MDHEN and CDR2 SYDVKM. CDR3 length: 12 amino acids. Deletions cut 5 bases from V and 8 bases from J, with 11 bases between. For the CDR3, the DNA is TGTGCCAGCAGTCCCGGAGCAGCTACGCAGTATTTT. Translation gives CASSPGAATQYF.

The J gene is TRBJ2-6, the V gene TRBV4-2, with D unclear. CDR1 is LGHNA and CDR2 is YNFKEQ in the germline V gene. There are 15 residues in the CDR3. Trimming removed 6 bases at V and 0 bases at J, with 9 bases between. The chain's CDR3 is CASSRDNSGANVLTF. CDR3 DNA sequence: TGTGCCAGCAGTAGAGACAACTCTGGGGCCAACGTCCTGACTTTC.

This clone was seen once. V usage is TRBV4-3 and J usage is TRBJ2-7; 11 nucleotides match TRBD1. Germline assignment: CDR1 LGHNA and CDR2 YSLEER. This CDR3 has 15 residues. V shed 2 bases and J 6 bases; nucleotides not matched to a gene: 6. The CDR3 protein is CASSQKGTGGSEQYF. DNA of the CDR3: TGCGCCAGCAGCCAAAAAGGGACAGGGGGAAGCGAGCAGTACTTC.

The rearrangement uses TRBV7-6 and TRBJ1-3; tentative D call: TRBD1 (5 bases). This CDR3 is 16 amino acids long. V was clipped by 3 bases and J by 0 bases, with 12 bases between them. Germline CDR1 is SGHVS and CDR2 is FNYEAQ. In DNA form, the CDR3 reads TGTGCCAGCAGCTTGGGGGTCCCCGGCTCTGGAAACACCATATATTTT. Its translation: CASSLGVPGSGNTIYF.